This TCR beta chain was documented in a study of shared clonotypes between healthy human individuals (dated by TCRdb to 2018 to 2021). Some background on the complete study: Two women and a few men aged 18 to 49 years were included in the cohort. Each donor's leukapheresis produced roughly between about 0.8 and 10 billion PBMCs. Blood TCR repertoires of about five healthy adults were deeply sequenced to estimate repertoire size and the extent of clonotype sharing between individuals. For each donor, three plates each were used for CD4 naive and CD4 memory, two plates were used for CD8 naive, and one plate was used for CD8 memory. Libraries were prepared and TCR repertoires were sequenced by different laboratories using diverse techniques, in order to increase sequencing depth and limit assay-specific biases. Study-wide findings and limitations: Pairwise subsampling indicated that sequencing depth was expected to affect the degree of clonotype sharing among donors. Compared with non-shared clonotypes, clonotypes shared by all four sorted-subset donors had higher generation probabilities. The small number of donors limited the genetic and exposure-history diversity represented. Across four donors, about 4.5% of naive CD4, approximately 3.6% of naive CD8, about 2.3% of memory CD4, and about 0.44% of memory CD8 clonotypes were shared. Even with the large sequencing depth, rarefaction of the sorted-subset datasets indicated that sequencing was incomplete. Sampling was restricted to blood, and TCR repertoires in tissues likely differ from the TCR repertoires found in blood. Naive subsets generally had larger estimated clonotype richness than memory subsets did.

CDR1 SEHNR and CDR2 FQNEAQ were looked up in the germline V gene (reference sequence). Reading from cysteine to phenylalanine, the CDR3 counts 12 amino acids. Here the CDR3 DNA is all that survives: 36 bases in frame from base 1. V is reduced by 5 bases and J by 5 bases, leaving a spacing of 9 bases between them. TCR CDR3 regions were amplified from genomic DNA by multiplex PCR using the deep immunoSEQ assay. Extracted genomic DNA from each cell subset was spread evenly across all wells of several immunoSEQ 96-well plates, with each plate serving as a replicate. For sorted subsets, each replicate PCR was loaded with approximately 190 ng genomic DNA, equivalent to some 31,000 T cell genomes. The purified libraries were quantified using a Qubit 3.0 fluorometer, sized with a Bioanalyzer 2100, and then quantified again using the KAPA Library Quantification kit. A separate single-read 150-cycle Illumina NextSeq 550 flow cell was used to sequence each immunoSEQ 96-well plate. Regarding the original processing steps: Because only junctional sequences without quality scores were contained in the immunoSEQ output, filtering matching that applied to full-length reads could not be performed. To assign V/J genes and CDR3, sequences were annotated against IMGT germline references using PyIR, a Python wrapper for IgBLAST v1.9. Reads were filtered out if the reads had weak V/J assignments (E-value above 1e-6), no CDR3, stop codons, out-of-frame junctions, or ambiguous translated residues. V3J clonotypes were defined as sequences sharing the same inferred V gene, J gene, and CDR3 amino acid sequence. Percentage overlap between repertoires was calculated by dividing the number of shared unique clonotypes by the size of the smaller repertoire. Richness of each repertoire was evaluated using RTK rarefaction, the Chao1 estimator, and Recon v2.1 estimates of unobserved clonotypes. Generation probabilities for all TCRbeta clonotypes obtained by the gDNA method from several donors were computed using OLGA. TCRdb holds this immuneACCESS table with in-frame rearrangements only. Some clones are missing; in checked studies, unresolved V genes explain under half, and the rest has no known cause. From that table come the V and J calls and clone size; the DNA was used to work out D and trimming. This sample holds about 1.1 million clones; 75% to 85% were observed only once. In total, the top ten clones hold more than 0.5% of the sample.

Healthy HIV-negative adults with no recently reported acute infections or vaccinations were included as donors. All donors were Caucasian adults living in Nashville, Tennessee, USA. Magnetic negative selection was used to enrich CD4+ T cells, after which naive cells were positively selected on CD45RA and the negative fraction became the memory subset. After blood collection by leukapheresis, PBMCs were isolated using Ficoll-Histopaque density gradient centrifugation and then cryopreserved in the vapor phase of liquid nitrogen. Analytical flow cytometry was used to check the purity and quantity of every magnetically sorted T cell population. From each sorted fraction, genomic DNA was isolated and quantified by UV absorbance on a Nanodrop 2000c. With respect to this clone: Its antigen specificity is not known. No base quality information exists; no much larger clone differs at one position.

The rearrangement combines TRBV7-9 with TRBJ2-5; no D gene can be assigned with confidence. The receptor was isolated from a man between 18 and 29 years old in good health. Some clones in this sample may be carry-over from other donors' samples. The sample consisted of memory CD4+ T cells from PBMCs. The meaning of the sample's cell subset or site label: CD45RA-negative fraction. CDR3 region: CASSPVWETQYF. The DNA reads as follows: TGTGCCAGCAGCCCCGTCTGGGAGACCCAGTACTTC.